The 25 T cell receptor beta chains below all came from one sample that was sequenced in a study of T-cell reconstitution after alpha-beta-depleted transplantation in children. As it was prepared, the TCRbeta library received unique molecular identifiers. TCRdb re-derived calls from the PCR reads in MiXCR, one entry per CDR3 protein. Seen here are approximately 1,000,000 distinct CDR3 sequences, 25% to 30% observed once, and the top ten hold roughly 31%. This specimen was PBMCs, mostly from graft donor cells, taken 360 days after TCRalphabeta/CD19-depleted stem cell transplant. Receptor source: a boy in the first two years of life who had a stem cell transplant for SCID, so the T cells may come from the graft donor.

The V call is TRBV10-3, the J call TRBJ2-7; 11 positions agree with TRBD2. J was trimmed by 1 base and V by 4 bases; bases with no gene match: 0. In germline, CDR1 is ENHRY, CDR2 SYGVKD. The CDR3 length is 14 residues. For the CDR3, the DNA is TGTGCCATCAGTGGACTAGCGGGGTCCTACGAGCAGTACTTC. This translates into CAISGLAGSYEQYF.

V usage is TRBV20-1 and J usage is TRBJ1-5, with 7 bases identical to TRBD1. Germline lookup yields CDR1 DFQATT and CDR2 SNEGSKA (reference sequence). Germline trimming cut 0 bases from V and 4 bases from J; bases unmatched to any gene: 9. The CDR3 is 16 residues long. CDR3 sequence reads: CSARDSGQFANQPQHF. In nucleotides, the CDR3 is TGCAGTGCTAGAGATTCGGGACAGTTCGCAAATCAGCCCCAGCATTTT.

CDR3 DNA: TGCAGTGCTAAGCGCAGGGGGGCCCAAGGGGCCCAGTACTTC. This sequence encodes CSAKRRGAQGAQYF. The chain links TRBV20-1 to TRBJ2-5; possible D gene TRBD1, 7 bases. Trimming removed 4 bases from V and 9 bases from J, with 21 bases in between. The CDR3 is 14 amino acids. CDR1 and CDR2 from the germline V gene are DFQATT and SNEGSKA (reference sequence).

The chain combines TRBV29-1 with TRBJ1-3, with 9 bases fitting TRBD1. CDR1 SQVTM and CDR2 ANQGSEA come from the germline V gene. The V and J ends lost 6 bases and 2 bases, in that order; junction bases with no gene match: 5. CDR3 size: 14 residues. The CDR3 DNA reads as TGCAGCGTCGTACGGGACAGGGCTGGAAACACCATATATTTT. It translates to CSVVRDRAGNTIYF.

The chain links TRBV12-3 or TRBV12-4 to TRBJ2-1; D is perhaps TRBD2 (5 bases). V was cut by 6 bases and J by 0 bases, with 18 bases left in between. The CDR3 contains 17 residues. CDR3 nucleotide sequence: TGTGCCAGCAGAATTCCCTCCCGGGCGGGCTCCTACAATGAGCAGTTCTTC. Translating gives CASRIPSRAGSYNEQFF.

This chain joins TRBV7-2 and TRBJ2-3; 7 bases are a match to TRBD1. Per the germline V gene, CDR1 is SGHTA and CDR2 is FQGNSA. Trimming at V came to 5 bases and at J to 6 bases, leaving 11 bases not matched to a gene. The CDR3 length is 15 residues. Written as DNA, the CDR3 is TGTGCCAGCAGCGTAAGGGGGCCACAAAGGGATACGCAGTATTTT. The encoded protein is CASSVRGPQRDTQYF. The whole variable domain, remainder taken from reference TRBV7-2 and TRBJ2-3, is GAGVSQSPSNKVTEKGKDVELRCDPISGHTALYWYRQSLGQGLEFLIYFQGNSAPDKSGLPSDRFSAERTGGSVSTLTIQRTQQEDSAVYLCASSVRGPQRDTQYFGPGTRLTVL.

V and J are TRBV18 and TRBJ2-1; 9 bases agree with TRBD2. V trimming: 2 bases; J trimming: 2 bases; junction bases outside the gene matches: 7. The CDR3 is made up of 17 amino acids. Germline CDR1 reads KGHSH; CDR2 reads LQKENI. CDR3 loop: CASSPIERGDTYNEQFF. The DNA for the CDR3 is TGTGCCAGCTCACCAATAGAGCGGGGGGACACCTACAATGAGCAGTTCTTC.

This clonotype was seen a handful of times. This rearrangement joins TRBV6-5 to TRBJ1-1; maybe TRBD1 (5 bases). This CDR3 is 15 amino acids long. Germline V gene data show CDR1 as MNHEY and CDR2 as SVGAGI. V lost 0 bases, J lost 4 bases, and 12 bases lay in between. The CDR3 protein is CASSYSAGWSTEAFF. The CDR3 bases are TGTGCCAGCAGTTACTCGGCAGGGTGGAGCACTGAAGCTTTCTTT.

This chain links TRBV20-1 with TRBJ2-7; maybe TRBD2 (6 bases). The V gene's germline CDR1 is DFQATT and CDR2 SNEGSKA (reference sequence). CDR3 size: 14 residues. V lost 1 base and J lost 0, with 10 bases in between. CDR3 loop: CSARAGDYSYEQYF. For the CDR3, the DNA is TGCAGTGCTAGAGCGGGGGATTACTCCTACGAGCAGTACTTC.

The V and J genes are TRBV7-2 and TRBJ2-2; D possibly uses TRBD1 or TRBD2 (6 bases each). CDR1 and CDR2 from the germline V gene are SGHTA and FQGNSA. This CDR3 is built from 15 residues. V gave up 6 bases and J gave up 6 bases, with 17 bases separating them. In nucleotides, the CDR3 is TGTGCCAGCAGGCTCGCGGGGTCAGGGGCCGGGGAGCTGTTTTTT. It yields the protein CASRLAGSGAGELFF.

This clonotype was seen a handful of times. J is TRBJ1-1 and V is TRBV5-1; D uncertain. Germline values: CDR1 SGHRS, CDR2 YFSETQ. This CDR3 is built from 14 residues. Trimming removed 4 bases from V and 0 bases from J, with 10 bases in between. CDR3: CASSHPAVNTEAFF. The CDR3, as DNA: TGCGCCAGCAGCCACCCCGCAGTGAACACTGAAGCTTTCTTT.

The sample holds a few counts of this clonotype. V usage is TRBV5-1 and J usage is TRBJ2-7; no reliable D call. The CDR3 totals 12 residues. Looked up from germline, CDR1 is SGHRS and CDR2 is YFSETQ. Deletions cut 2 bases from V and 6 bases from J, with 9 bases between. The DNA for the CDR3 is TGCGCCAGCAGCTTTGGTCCGGGCGAGCAGTACTTC. Translation: CASSFGPGEQYF.

The chain employs TRBV4-2 and TRBJ2-2, with D maybe TRBD2 (6 bases). Germline lookup yields CDR1 LGHNA and CDR2 YNFKEQ. V lost 2 bases and J 7 bases, leaving 14 bases between the germline ends. This CDR3 is built from 15 residues. CDR3 sequence: CASSQTRRGGGELFF. DNA for the CDR3: TGTGCCAGCAGCCAAACGAGGCGGGGAGGCGGGGAGCTGTTTTTT.

This clonotype was seen repeatedly, ten times or more. This CDR3 reads CASGPRDRGGETQYF. Here the CDR3 DNA reads TGTGCCAGCGGACCTCGGGACAGGGGTGGCGAGACCCAGTACTTC. V usage is TRBV2 and J usage is TRBJ2-5, with 10 positions matching TRBD1. The CDR3 totals 15 residues. After removal of 8 bases from V and 5 bases from J, the junction contained 11 bases not matched to a gene. CDR1 SNHLY and CDR2 FYNNEI come from the germline V gene.

This chain links TRBV11-2 with TRBJ2-7; 11 bases fit TRBD2. Looked up from germline, CDR1 is SGHAT and CDR2 is FQNNGV. After removal of 8 bases from V and 2 bases from J, the junction contained 8 bases not matched to a gene. The CDR3 totals 15 residues. The CDR3 DNA follows: TGTGCCAGCGCCTCTAGCGGGGGGCCAACCTACGAGCAGTACTTC. This codes for CASASSGGPTYEQYF.

This clonotype was seen only a few times. The J gene is TRBJ1-1, the V gene TRBV5-1; D not resolved. The CDR3 extends over 14 amino acids. Germline V CDR1 and CDR2: SGHRS, YFSETQ. V lost 1 base and J 2 bases, leaving 9 bases between the germline ends. CDR3 region: CASSLRTDNTEAFF. CDR3 sequence (DNA): TGCGCCAGCAGCTTGAGGACGGATAACACTGAAGCTTTCTTT.

The J gene is TRBJ2-1, the V gene TRBV12-3 or TRBV12-4; TRBD2 matches 14 bases. The CDR3 sequence is 16 residues long. Trimming took 5 bases from V and 9 from J; bases not matched to a gene: 9. CDR3 amino acids: CASSPRLAGGRGEQFF. In nucleotides, the CDR3 is TGTGCCAGCAGTCCACGACTAGCGGGGGGGCGAGGTGAGCAGTTCTTC.

This clonotype has a handful of counts. The V and J genes are TRBV6-2 or TRBV6-3 and TRBJ2-1; 8 bases match TRBD2. V lost 6 bases, J lost 6 bases, and 7 bases stayed unmatched. Germline lookup yields CDR1 MNHEY and CDR2 SVGEGT. The CDR3 length is 14 residues. The CDR3 nucleotides read TGTGCCAGCAGATTAGCGGGGCCCAGCAATGAGCAGTTCTTC. Encoded protein: CASRLAGPSNEQFF.

The J gene is TRBJ2-3, the V gene TRBV29-1, with a weak D call TRBD2 (7 bases). The V gene's germline CDR1 is SQVTM and CDR2 ANQGSEA. Trimming removed 6 bases at V and 0 bases at J, with 16 bases between. The CDR3 loop spans 15 amino acids. The CDR3 nucleotides read TGCAGCGTGGGGGGGCAAACAGGAAGCACAGATACGCAGTATTTT. It specifies CSVGGQTGSTDTQYF.

The J gene is TRBJ2-5, the V gene TRBV25-1; D is possibly TRBD1 or TRBD2 (5 bases each). Germline values: CDR1 MGHDK, CDR2 SYGVNS. This CDR3 is built from 14 residues. V was shortened by 7 bases and J by 2 bases, with 14 bases between the two germline ends. CDR3 DNA sequence: TGTGCCAGCACCTCTCGGGGCTTACAAGAGACCCAGTACTTC. It encodes CASTSRGLQETQYF.

This chain links TRBV29-1 with TRBJ1-1; TRBD1 might be the D (6 bases). CDR1 and CDR2 from the germline V gene are SQVTM and ANQGSEA. The CDR3 is made up of 13 amino acids. Trimming removed 4 bases from V and 3 bases from J, with 12 bases in between. The CDR3 loop reads CSVVGGGDTEAFF. The DNA for the CDR3 is TGCAGCGTTGTAGGAGGGGGGGACACTGAAGCTTTCTTT.

This clonotype was counted between two and nine times. This rearrangement joins TRBV2 to TRBJ2-7; unclear D gene. CDR1 is SNHLY and CDR2 is FYNNEI in the germline V gene. The V end lost 6 bases, the J end lost 2 bases, and 11 bases lay between the germline ends. The CDR3 is 13 residues long. The CDR3 sequence is CASSITPTYEQYF. In DNA, the CDR3 is TGTGCCAGCAGCATCACGCCAACCTACGAGCAGTACTTC.

This clonotype has a handful of counts. The V call is TRBV11-2, the J call TRBJ2-4; 7 positions match TRBD1. Germline CDR1 reads SGHAT; CDR2 reads FQNNGV. Unmatched junction bases numbered 9, after V lost 2 bases and J lost 8 bases. The CDR3 is 15 amino acids. CDR3 in DNA: TGTGCCAGCAGCTTACATCGCGAGGGGGCGGACATTCAGTACTTC. This encodes CASSLHREGADIQYF.

This clonotype was seen only a few times. One junction end does not reproduce the germline sequence, and a read error may be involved. This sequence joins TRBV28 and TRBJ2-5; perhaps TRBD1 as D (6 bases). This CDR3 is built from 13 residues. Germline V gene sequence: CDR1 MDHEN, CDR2 SYDVKM. This chain's CDR3 is CASRRDTQGTQYF. CDR3 DNA sequence: TGTGCCAGCAGACGGGACACACAAGGGACCCAGTACTTC.

The rearrangement uses TRBV9 and TRBJ2-7; 7 bases are shared with TRBD1. The CDR3 length is 16 residues. J lost 4 bases, V lost 4 bases, and 14 bases had no gene match. Germline CDR1 SGDLS, CDR2 YYNGEE. The DNA of the CDR3 is TGTGCCAGCAGCCCAACCTCGAGAGGGGGCAGGTACGAGCAGTACTTC. Amino acid sequence: CASSPTSRGGRYEQYF. Supplemented by reference TRBV9 and TRBJ2-7, the full variable domain reads DSGVTQTPKHLITATGQRVTLRCSPRSGDLSVYWYQQSLDQGLQFLIQYYNGEERAKGNILERFSAQQFPDLHSELNLSSLELGDSALYFCASSPTSRGGRYEQYFGPGTRLTVT.